This T cell receptor (beta chain) was retrieved from a study of OX40 agonist ivuxolimab in advanced cancers. Study summary: Subjects had a mean age of 60 years, with a range of 23 to 79; just over 80% were male. Study results and caveats: Clonal expansion from baseline to week 6 occurred in both CD4+ and CD8+ T cells.

Method: immunoSEQ multiplex PCR; TCRdb's copy keeps in-frame clones and lacks some. The sample lists tens of thousands of clones, 70% to 90% occurring once. The V and J ends lost 4 bases and 4 bases, in that order; junction bases with no gene match: 2. Germline CDR1 reads KGHSH; CDR2 reads LQKENI. The CDR3 is made up of 14 amino acids. Points on this clone: What it binds is not known.

The input for sequencing was CD4+ or CD8+ T cells sorted from blood, taken in a trial of the OX40 agonist ivuxolimab. The chain combines TRBV18 with TRBJ2-5; 11 positions agree with TRBD2. This TCR was recovered from an adult with an advanced solid tumor such as melanoma, head and neck, liver or kidney cancer. The CDR3, as DNA: TGTGCCAGCTCACTAGGACTAGCGGGAGAGACCCAGTACTTC. The encoded protein is CASSLGLAGETQYF.